This is a list of T cell receptor beta chains from one sample in a study of blood T cell repertoires in COVID-19. Sequencing was performed with immunoSEQ multiplex PCR; in TCRdb, only in-frame clones are kept and a portion is missing. The sample lists approximately 350,000 clones, around 89% seen once, with 1% to 1.5% in the top ten. The specimen was peripheral blood. Receptor source: a man in his forties with acute or convalescent COVID-19. Both conserved end residues are part of each CDR3. A D gene is named only where the DNA matches it firmly. The size field is filled for only some rows; it gives once, few, many or a size class.

- | TRBD2 | TRBJ2-1 | TRBV5-6 | TGTGCCAGCAGTAAGAGCGGGGATTACAATGAGCAGTTCTTC | CASSKSGDYNEQFF
- | TRBD1 | TRBJ2-1 | TRBV27 | TGTGCCAGCAGTTTTACAGGGGGGCCCTACAATGAGCAGTTCTTC | CASSFTGGPYNEQFF
once | TRBD1 | TRBJ2-3 | TRBV3-1/TRBV3-2 | TGTGCCAGCAGCCCCCGGACAGGGGATTGGGGCACAGATACGCAGTATTTT | CASSPRTGDWGTDTQYF
- | TRBD1 | TRBJ2-1 | TRBV9 | TGTGCCAGCAGCGCCCCGGACAGGGGTCGAAATGAGCAGTTCTTC | CASSAPDRGRNEQFF
- | - | TRBJ2-7 | TRBV9 | TGTGCCAGCAGCCCTCCCGGTAGCGGAATACGGAACGAGCAGTACTTC | CASSPPGSGIRNEQYF
- | TRBD2 | TRBJ2-3 | TRBV5-1 | TGCGCCAGCAGCGGAAATAGCGGGAGCAGGACAGATACGCAGTATTTT | CASSGNSGSRTDTQYF
once | - | TRBJ2-5 | TRBV9 | TGTGCCAGCAGCGGGGCCGAAGAGACCCAGTACTTC | CASSGAEETQYF
- | TRBD2 | TRBJ2-2 | TRBV24-1 | TGTGCCACCAGTGAACCAGGGACTAGCCGCGGGGCGACGAACACCGGGGAGCTGTTTTTT | CATSEPGTSRGATNTGELFF
- | - | TRBJ2-7 | TRBV13 | TGTGCCAGCAGCTCCCGGGACATAAACTACGAGCAGTACTTC | CASSSRDINYEQYF
- | TRBD2 | TRBJ2-7 | TRBV28 | TGTGCCAGCAGTCCTAGCGGTACCTACGAGCAGTACTTC | CASSPSGTYEQYF
- | - | TRBJ1-2 | TRBV7-3 | TGTGCCAGCAGCTTAAGGGCGGGATATGGCTACACCTTC | CASSLRAGYGYTF
- | - | TRBJ2-2 | TRBV19 | TGTGCCAGTAGTATCTGGGCGCAGAACACCGGGGAGCTGTTTTTT | CASSIWAQNTGELFF
- | TRBD1 | TRBJ1-1 | TRBV19 | TGTGCCAGTAGTGCCGGACAGGGGGAGACTGAAGCTTTCTTT | CASSAGQGETEAFF
- | TRBD2 | TRBJ2-7 | TRBV5-4 | TGTGCCAGCAGCACCGGACTAGCGGGATCATACGAGCAGTACTTC | CASSTGLAGSYEQYF
- | TRBD2 | TRBJ2-7 | TRBV7-9 | TGTGCCAGCAGCTCGACTAGCGGGAGGGTGGGAGAGCAGTACTTC | CASSSTSGRVGEQYF
- | - | TRBJ2-7 | TRBV13 | TGTGCCAGCAGCTCCAGCAGGAGGGGCGGCGAGCAGTACTTC | CASSSSRRGGEQYF
- | TRBD2 | TRBJ2-5 | TRBV10-2 | TGCGCCAGCAAGACGGGACTAGCGGAAGAGACCCAGTACTTC | CASKTGLAEETQYF
- | TRBD2 | TRBJ2-3 | TRBV27 | TGTGCCAGCAGTTTAAGGGGACTAGCGGGGGGGCTAAGGCAGTATTTT | CASSLRGLAGGLRQYF
once | TRBD1 | TRBJ2-7 | TRBV5-4 | TGTGCCAGCAGCTTGGGGGTAGGGGGCGCCTACGAGCAGTACTTC | CASSLGVGGAYEQYF
- | - | TRBJ2-2 | TRBV7-8 | TGTGCCAGCAGCCTCGACAGAACCGGGGAGCTGTTTTTT | CASSLDRTGELFF
- | - | TRBJ1-2 | TRBV19 | TGTGCCAGTATCCCACTAGCGGGAGACTATGGCTACACCTTC | CASIPLAGDYGYTF
- | TRBD1 | TRBJ1-5 | TRBV28 | TGTGCCATCGAGAGACAGGGTGGGGGACGAGGTAGCAATCAGCCCCAGCATTTT | CAIERQGGGRGSNQPQHF
- | TRBD1 | TRBJ2-7 | TRBV7-3 | TGTGCCAGCAGCTCGGACAGGGGCTACGAGCAGTACTTC | CASSSDRGYEQYF
- | - | TRBJ2-7 | TRBV27 | TGTGCCAGCAGTTTTGGCCGGAGCCCGTCTTACGAGCAGTACTTC | CASSFGRSPSYEQYF
- | - | TRBJ2-5 | TRBV14 | TGTGCCAGCAGCCAAGTGTCCAGGGGTGGTGAGACCCAGTACTTC | CASSQVSRGGETQYF
- | - | TRBJ2-2 | TRBV3-1/TRBV3-2 | TGTGCCAGCAGCCCCCGGGGGTCGAACACCGGGGAGCTGTTTTTT | CASSPRGSNTGELFF